This passage covers 20 T cell receptor beta chains from one sample sequenced in a study of CD8 T cells in ankylosing spondylitis. TCRdb used MiXCR to reprocess the 5' RACE reads, holding one entry per CDR3 protein. The table includes 310,000 or so distinct CDR3 sequences, around 18% detected once. The sequencing sample was made of blood, either unsorted or a sorted T cell fraction (not recorded which). The receptors were sampled from a male donor with ankylosing spondylitis or in good health (not recorded which).

Worth noting for this clonotype: At one of its ends the junction is not consistent with the germline gene, which may arise from a read error. The chain has TRBV10-3 and TRBJ2-7; 8 bases are shared with TRBD2. The germline CDR1 and CDR2 sequences are ENHRY and SYGVKD. This CDR3 has 8 residues. The chain's CDR3 is CAIKASGF. The CDR3 region has the DNA TGTGCCATCAAAGCTAGCGGGTTC.

This clonotype was seen many times. This rearrangement joins TRBV6-1 to TRBJ1-3; D is ambiguous. Between the trimmed V and J ends, which lost 3 bases and 0 bases, there was a span of 9 bases. The CDR3 runs 15 residues. The germline V gene encodes CDR1 MNHNS and CDR2 SASEGT. CDR3 sequence reads: CASSEIGFSGNTIYF. The CDR3, as DNA: TGTGCCAGCAGTGAGATCGGGTTCTCTGGAAACACCATATATTTT.

J is TRBJ2-5 and V is TRBV12-3 or TRBV12-4; D may be TRBD1 or TRBD2 (5 bases each). This CDR3 spans 13 amino acids. Trimming took off 7 bases at V and 6 bases at J, with 15 bases between the two ends. The CDR3 protein is CASTPGPAKTQYF. The DNA for the CDR3 is TGTGCCAGCACCCCGGGGCCCGCGAAGACCCAGTACTTC.

The table lists this clonotype with many counts. The chain joins TRBV5-1 to TRBJ1-1; tentatively, D is TRBD1 (5 bases). In germline, CDR1 is SGHRS, CDR2 YFSETQ. The CDR3 is 15 amino acids. Trimming stripped 3 bases from V and 1 base from J, with 13 bases between. The CDR3 DNA sequence: TGCGCCAGCAGCTGGTCGGGGCGGCAGAACACTGAAGCTTTCTTT. Its protein is CASSWSGRQNTEAFF.

CDR3 loop: CASSPKGGQETQYF. CDR3 nucleotide sequence: TGCGCCAGCAGCCCCAAAGGGGGGCAGGAGACCCAGTACTTC. J is TRBJ2-5 and V is TRBV5-1, with D tentatively TRBD1 or TRBD2 (6 bases each). Between the trimmed V and J ends, which lost 4 bases and 5 bases, there was a span of 15 bases. The CDR3 is made up of 14 amino acids. Germline V gene sequence: CDR1 SGHRS, CDR2 YFSETQ. Full variable domain (outside the CDR3, taken from reference TRBV5-1 and TRBJ2-5): KAGVTQTPRYLIKTRGQQVTLSCSPISGHRSVSWYQQTPGQGLQFLFEYFSETQRNKGNFPGRFSGRQFSNSRSEMNVSTLELGDSALYLCASSPKGGQETQYFGPGTRLLVL.

This clonotype was counted between two and nine times. The chain couples TRBV20-1 to TRBJ2-5; no reliable D call. This CDR3 has 12 amino acids. Deletions cut 6 bases from V and 4 bases from J, with 12 bases between. Germline CDR1 is DFQATT and CDR2 is SNEGSKA (reference sequence). Here the CDR3 reads CSARFTRETQYF. The CDR3 nucleotides are TGCAGTGCCAGATTCACCAGAGAGACCCAGTACTTC.

The rearrangement uses TRBV7-9 and TRBJ2-5; TRBD1 might be the D (5 bases). The CDR3 contains 15 residues. Germline values: CDR1 SEHNR, CDR2 FQNEAQ (reference sequence). Trimming took 5 bases from V and 2 from J, leaving 15 bases between them. CDR3 in amino acids: CASSAPRQKQETQYF. The CDR3 DNA sequence: TGTGCCAGCAGCGCCCCACGACAGAAACAAGAGACCCAGTACTTC.

In its sample, this clonotype was seen many times. The chain is built from TRBV20-1 and TRBJ1-1; weak D call: TRBD1 (6 bases). The germline CDR1 and CDR2 sequences are DFQATT and SNEGSKA (reference sequence). Trimming took off 0 bases at V and 0 bases at J, with 11 bases between the two ends. This CDR3 has 15 residues. Here the CDR3 DNA reads TGCAGTGCTAGAGATTTTGGACAGATGAACACTGAAGCTTTCTTT. It translates to CSARDFGQMNTEAFF.

V gene TRBV20-1 combines with J gene TRBJ1-2, with 10 bases aligning to TRBD1. CDR1 is DFQATT, CDR2 SNEGSKA, per germline (reference sequence). The junction had 18 bases not matched to a gene; V was cut back by 6 bases and J by 8 bases. The CDR3 loop spans 16 amino acids. This CDR3 reads CSARQSPGQGSEGYTF. The CDR3 DNA sequence: TGCAGTGCCCGCCAGAGCCCGGGACAGGGGTCTGAGGGCTACACCTTC.

This clonotype has ten or more counts. This sequence joins TRBV29-1 and TRBJ2-1; no clear D. Trimming removed 5 bases at V and 7 bases at J, with 15 bases between. Germline CDR1 and CDR2: SQVTM and ANQGSEA. The CDR3 spans 13 residues. This CDR3 reads CSVRLAARNEQFF. The CDR3 DNA is TGCAGCGTTCGTCTGGCTGCTCGGAATGAGCAGTTCTTC.

This clonotype was seen only a few times. The V gene is TRBV12-2, the J gene TRBJ2-3. TRBV12-2 is a pseudogene. CDR3 length: 18 residues. The CDR3 loop is CASRSPTAQRRFTDTQYF. The CDR3 DNA is TGTGCAAGTCGCTCCCCAACAGCACAGCGAAGGTTCACAGATACGCAGTATTTT.

The gene calls are TRBV19 and TRBJ2-1; D might be TRBD1 or TRBD2, each matching 6 bases. The CDR3 has 16 residues. Per germline, CDR1 LNHDA and CDR2 SQIVND (reference sequence). Trimming took off 0 bases at V and 4 bases at J, with 13 bases between the two ends. CDR3 coding DNA: TGTGCCAGTAGTATAGATGGCGGGACACTATACAATGAGCAGTTCTTC. Amino acids: CASSIDGGTLYNEQFF.

In this sample, this clonotype turned up many times. This chain links TRBV5-1 with TRBJ1-1; D is unresolved. CDR1 and CDR2 (germline): SGHRS, YFSETQ. The V end was cut by 4 bases, the J end by 0 bases, with 7 bases between. The CDR3 sequence is 13 residues long. The CDR3 spells CASSLLMNTEAFF. The CDR3 nucleotides are TGCGCCAGCAGCCTCCTGATGAACACTGAAGCTTTCTTT. The complete variable domain, with remaining parts taken from reference TRBV5-1 and TRBJ1-1, reads KAGVTQTPRYLIKTRGQQVTLSCSPISGHRSVSWYQQTPGQGLQFLFEYFSETQRNKGNFPGRFSGRQFSNSRSEMNVSTLELGDSALYLCASSLLMNTEAFFGQGTRLTVV.

This rearrangement joins TRBV6-2 or TRBV6-3 to TRBJ2-1, with 8 bases fitting TRBD2. The CDR3 length is 14 residues. CDR1 is MNHEY and CDR2 is SVGEGT in the germline V gene. The V gene end was trimmed by 0 bases and the J gene end by 11 bases; junction bases not matched to a gene: 6. As DNA, the CDR3 is TGTGCCAGCAGTTACTCAGGGCTAGCGGGCCAGCAGTTCTTC. Its translation: CASSYSGLAGQQFF.

The chain links TRBV5-1 to TRBJ2-5, with 9 bases fitting TRBD1. Germline V gene sequence: CDR1 SGHRS, CDR2 YFSETQ. Trimming removed 4 bases from V and 5 bases from J; junction bases left unmatched: 6. The CDR3 has 14 amino acids. The CDR3 reads CASSGRQGDETQYF. The CDR3 nucleotides are TGCGCCAGCAGCGGCAGACAGGGGGATGAGACCCAGTACTTC.

This clonotype was recorded at least ten times. The junction does not match germline at one end; this may be a read error. The rearrangement uses TRBV28 and TRBJ2-1; D is possibly TRBD2 (6 bases). The germline gives CDR1 MDHEN, CDR2 SYDVKM. The CDR3 is 11 residues long. For the CDR3, the DNA is TGCGCCAGCAGCCCTGGAGGGGAGCAGTTCTTC. Translation gives CASSPGGEQFF.

Many counts were recorded for this clonotype. The chain links TRBV20-1 to TRBJ2-2, with D perhaps matching TRBD1 or TRBD2 (5 bases each). The CDR3 runs 15 residues. Germline lookup yields CDR1 DFQATT and CDR2 SNEGSKA (reference sequence). V lost 6 bases to trimming and J lost 7 bases, with 21 bases between them. The DNA of the CDR3 is TGCAGTGCGAAACAGGTCGCGGGCCGCGGCGGGGAGCTGTTTTTT. The encoded protein is CSAKQVAGRGGELFF.

V and J are TRBV12-3 or TRBV12-4 and TRBJ2-2, with D possibly matching TRBD1 (8 bases). Trimming removed 7 bases at V and 4 bases at J, with 13 bases between. The CDR3 contains 14 residues. The CDR3 bases are TGTGCCAGCACCTACAGGGGGGGCACCGGGGAGCTGTTTTTT. It is translated as CASTYRGGTGELFF.

This clonotype was seen a handful of times. The chain is built from TRBV5-1 and TRBJ2-3, with D uncertain. V was shortened by 2 bases and J by 0 bases, with 10 bases between the two germline ends. Germline loops: CDR1 SGHRS, CDR2 YFSETQ. The CDR3 has 15 residues. The CDR3 spells CASSLAGKSTDTQYF. The CDR3 DNA reads TGCGCCAGCAGCTTAGCTGGGAAAAGCACAGATACGCAGTATTTT.

This clonotype was counted once. The J gene is TRBJ2-2, the V gene TRBV7-3; D remains ambiguous. Germline V gene sequence: CDR1 SGHTA, CDR2 FQGTGA. The ends were cut back, 10 bases at V and 1 base at J, with 10 bases in the middle. CDR3 length: 13 residues. The CDR3 coding sequence is TGTGCCAACAGATCAGGGAACACCGGGGAGCTGTTTTTT. It specifies CANRSGNTGELFF.